These 15 T cell receptor beta chains originate from one sample sequenced in a study of blood T cells in healthy people across ages. The authors ran a second PCR of about 7 to 12 cycles using a sample-barcoded 5' primer and a J-beta primer mix. TCRdb re-called the 5' RACE reads with MiXCR, one entry per CDR3 protein. The repertoire holds over a million distinct CDR3 sequences, 42% seen once, with 7.9% in the top ten. The specimen sequenced was blood. The receptors here all came from a woman younger than 30 in good health.

This clonotype was seen a single time. The V gene is TRBV7-9, the J gene TRBJ2-7; 8 positions agree with TRBD2. This CDR3 has 13 residues. CDR1 is SEHNR and CDR2 is FQNEAQ in the germline V gene (reference sequence). After removal of 5 bases from V and 10 bases from J, the junction contained 10 bases not matched to a gene. CDR3 DNA: TGTGCCAGCAGCCAACTAGCGGTCGGGGACCAGTACTTC. This translates into CASSQLAVGDQYF. Full variable domain (remainder filled in from reference TRBV7-9 and TRBJ2-7): DTGVSQNPRHKITKRGQNVTFRCDPISEHNRLYWYRQTLGQGPEFLTYFQNEAQLEKSRLLSDRFSAERPKGSFSTLEIQRTEQGDSAMYLCASSQLAVGDQYFGPGTRLTVT.

This chain links TRBV10-1 with TRBJ2-3; 7 bases match TRBD2. Trimming cost V 4 bases and J 4 bases; bases outside gene matches: 11. CDR1 and CDR2 from the germline V gene are WNHNN and SYGVQD (reference sequence). CDR3 length: 16 amino acids. The CDR3 nucleotides read TGCGCCAGCAGTGCCAAGGAAGGACTAGTGGCAGATACGCAGTATTTT. This codes for CASSAKEGLVADTQYF.

This chain uses TRBV2 with TRBJ2-1; 8 positions match TRBD2. CDR1 is SNHLY, CDR2 FYNNEI, per germline. The CDR3 covers 16 residues. With V trimmed by 5 bases and J by 6 bases, 12 bases remained unmatched. CDR3 nucleotides: TGTGCCAGCAGTTCAAGTGGCGGGGGGCGGAGCAATGAGCAGTTCTTC. Amino acids: CASSSSGGGRSNEQFF.

The rearrangement links TRBV7-9 to TRBJ2-1, with D maybe TRBD2 (5 bases). CDR1 is SEHNR and CDR2 is FQNEAQ in the germline V gene (reference sequence). The CDR3 extends over 18 amino acids. Trimming removed 5 bases from V and 4 bases from J, with 24 bases in between. The CDR3 reads CASSPNLKQSGIYNEQFF. DNA of the CDR3: TGTGCCAGCAGCCCAAACCTCAAACAAAGCGGAATATACAATGAGCAGTTCTTC.

This clonotype has ten or more counts. This chain uses TRBV5-6 with TRBJ2-5, with TRBD2 matching 7 bases. Trimming cost V 2 bases and J 0 bases; bases outside gene matches: 4. Germline CDR1 SGHDT, CDR2 YYEEEE. This CDR3 region has 15 residues. CDR3 sequence reads: CASSLGLADQETQYF. For the CDR3, the DNA is TGTGCCAGCAGCTTAGGTCTAGCGGACCAAGAGACCCAGTACTTC.

V is TRBV27 and J is TRBJ2-5, with D tentatively TRBD2 (5 bases). Germline values: CDR1 MNHEY, CDR2 SMNVEV (reference sequence). Trimming cost V 6 bases and J 2 bases, with 19 bases left between them. This CDR3 has 16 amino acids. In DNA form, the CDR3 reads TGTGCCAGCAGCCCGAAGCGGACCAGCGGACAAGAGACCCAGTACTTC. This encodes CASSPKRTSGQETQYF.

This clonotype was picked up a small number of times. The genes are TRBV27 and TRBJ2-5, with 12 bases aligning to TRBD2. Germline CDR1 reads MNHEY; CDR2 reads SMNVEV (reference sequence). This CDR3 is 16 amino acids long. Trimming cost V 5 bases and J 7 bases; bases outside gene matches: 11. For the CDR3, the DNA is TGTGCCAGCAGTCCCGGGACTAGCGGGTCCGTTTTGACCCAGTACTTC. Its translation is CASSPGTSGSVLTQYF.

V and J are TRBV11-2 and TRBJ1-2, with 9 bases fitting TRBD1. From germline, CDR1 is SGHAT and CDR2 FQNNGV. The CDR3 has 16 residues. V shed 5 bases, J shed 3 bases, and the junction held 10 bases outside the gene matches. CDR3 residues: CASSPGRDRVYYGYTF. For the CDR3, the DNA is TGTGCCAGCAGCCCCGGCCGGGACAGGGTGTACTATGGCTACACCTTC.

This clonotype appeared a few times. V is TRBV20-1 and J is TRBJ2-2; D unresolved. V gave up 3 bases and J gave up 1 base, with 9 bases separating them. The V gene's germline CDR1 is DFQATT and CDR2 SNEGSKA (reference sequence). This CDR3 region has 14 residues. CDR3 sequence: CSASPGWNTGELFF. DNA for the CDR3: TGCAGTGCTAGTCCGGGTTGGAACACCGGGGAGCTGTTTTTT.

This clonotype was seen only once. V is TRBV5-1 and J is TRBJ2-7, with TRBD2 matching 8 bases. CDR3 length: 13 residues. J lost 7 bases, V lost 7 bases, and 10 bases had no gene match. Germline CDR1 reads SGHRS; CDR2 reads YFSETQ. The CDR3 protein is CASGAGTRDEQYF. The CDR3 bases are TGCGCCAGCGGAGCCGGGACTAGGGATGAGCAGTACTTC.

About this clonotype itself: A much larger clone lies a single base off, so this may be a read error. The chain combines TRBV7-9 with TRBJ2-5, with a weak D call TRBD1 (5 bases). The ends were cut back, 6 bases at V and 11 bases at J, with 22 bases in the middle. Germline CDR1 and CDR2: SEHNR and FQNEAQ (reference sequence). The CDR3 spans 14 residues. The CDR3 DNA reads as TGTGCCAGCAGTCTTCCCTTAGGGGTCAATGAGCAGTACTTC. This codes for CASSLPLGVNEQYF.

The chain links TRBV6-5 to TRBJ2-7; the match to TRBD1 covers 8 bases. V shed 5 bases and J 0 bases; nucleotides not matched to a gene: 6. Germline values: CDR1 MNHEY, CDR2 SVGAGI. The CDR3 totals 15 residues. The CDR3 DNA is TGTGCCAGCAGTATAACAGGGGGTCCCTCCTACGAGCAGTACTTC. This gives the protein CASSITGGPSYEQYF.

This chain links TRBV27 with TRBJ2-5; 7 positions agree with TRBD1. J lost 6 bases, V lost 2 bases, and 3 bases had no gene match. The germline gives CDR1 MNHEY, CDR2 SMNVEV (reference sequence). The CDR3 consists of 13 residues. The DNA for the CDR3 is TGTGCCAGCAGTTTAAAACAGGGGCAGACCCAGTACTTC. This codes for CASSLKQGQTQYF.

Note on this clonotype: Just one base apart from a much larger clone, this may be a read error. This chain links TRBV29-1 with TRBJ2-7, with 9 bases fitting TRBD2. This CDR3 region has 14 residues. V lost 2 bases and J lost 7; bases outside the gene matches: 9. Germline lookup yields CDR1 SQVTM and CDR2 ANQGSEA. CDR3 bases: TGCAGCGTTGAAATAGCGGGAGCTAGCAATGAGCAGTACTTC. This codes for CSVEIAGASNEQYF.

This clonotype was found a few times. The chain couples TRBV7-9 to TRBJ2-7; 15 nucleotides line up with TRBD2. Germline V gene lookup returns CDR1 SEHNR and CDR2 FQNEAQ (reference sequence). Unmatched junction bases numbered 5, after V lost 5 bases and J lost 0 bases. The CDR3 sequence is 17 residues long. The CDR3 protein is CASSKGTSGGYSYEQYF. CDR3 bases: TGTGCCAGCAGCAAAGGGACTAGCGGGGGGTACTCCTACGAGCAGTACTTC.